The TCR beta chain described here comes from a study of blood T cell repertoires in COVID-19. Turning to the study itself: COVID-19 samples from acute and convalescent phases originated in the United States, Italy and Spain. The cDNA or gDNA used as material had been derived from T cells, B-cell-depleted T cells, or PBMCs.

Per the study methods: Reference gene primer amplification in the assay estimated nucleated cell counts. Assay: immunoSEQ multiplex PCR; the TCRdb copy retains only in-frame clones and omits some. The V and J calls and clone size come from that table; D and trimming were worked out from the DNA. The sample has around 180,000 clones; about 74% are singletons. Germline V gives CDR1 SGDLS, CDR2 YYNGEE. The CDR3 runs 14 residues. Trimming pared 1 base from V and 7 bases from J, leaving 13 bases between. This clone was observed a few times. The source of this sequence is an elderly woman with acute or convalescent COVID-19. The V call is TRBV9, the J call TRBJ2-3, with a possible D match to TRBD2 (6 bases). The sample consisted of peripheral blood. CDR3 in DNA: TGTGCCAGCAGCGTACCCAGCGGGTCGAATACGCAGTATTTT. Translated: CASSVPSGSNTQYF. The complete variable domain, with remaining parts taken from reference TRBV9 and TRBJ2-3, reads DSGVTQTPKHLITATGQRVTLRCSPRSGDLSVYWYQQSLDQGLQFLIQYYNGEERAKGNILERFSAQQFPDLHSELNLSSLELGDSALYFCASSVPSGSNTQYFGPGTRLTVL.